This T cell receptor (beta chain) was retrieved from a study of blood T cell repertoires in COVID-19. Study details: Researchers got acute and convalescent COVID-19 samples from the United States, Italy and Spain. In each case, the material was cDNA or gDNA derived from T cells, B-cell-depleted T cells, or PBMCs.

This clone was found once. Source study methods: Scientists estimated how many nucleated cells there were by amplifying reference gene primers. Using immunoSEQ multiplex PCR, the repertoire was profiled, and TCRdb retains in-frame clones only, with some absent. For V, J and clone size, that table is used; D and trimming come from the DNA. The sample contains approximately 300,000 clones, more than 70% of which appear only once. This sequence originates from a woman between 45 and 65 years old with acute or convalescent COVID-19. Sequenced input: peripheral blood.

CDR3 nucleotide sequence: TGCGCCAGCAGCCGACAACAGGGTCCCCAAGAGACCCAGTACTTC. It yields the protein CASSRQQGPQETQYF. This sequence joins TRBV5-1 and TRBJ2-5; perhaps TRBD1 as D (6 bases). The length of the CDR3 is 15 residues. The V gene's germline CDR1 is SGHRS and CDR2 YFSETQ. V was shortened by 4 bases and J by 1 base, with 14 bases between the two germline ends.